The 20 T cell receptor beta chains in this list originate from one sample, sequenced in a study of T cells in Graves' hyperthyroidism and ophthalmopathy. RNA transcripts provided the source from which TCR beta CDR3 regions were amplified. First-round RT-PCR of the TCR CDR3 relied on the HTBI primer set. TCRdb called the multiplex PCR reads again in MiXCR, with one record for every CDR3 protein. This sample has roughly 380,000 distinct CDR3 sequences, with approximately 15% found just once. What was sequenced was blood. The receptor source for this set is a woman aged 60-75 years with Graves' hyperthyroidism.

Of note for this clonotype: No DNA is shown, since the ends of the CDR3 on it are uncertain; the CDR3 is the one TCRdb lists. The gene calls are TRBV20-1 and TRBJ2-3; the DNA was not used to check the table's D call, TRBD2. The germline gives CDR1 DFQATT, CDR2 SNEGSKA (reference sequence). Inclusive of both ends, the CDR3 amounts to 15 amino acids. This CDR3 reads CSARVASGSTDMRYF.

This clonotype was found a few times. V gene TRBV20-1 combines with J gene TRBJ1-2, with D tentatively TRBD1 (5 bases). This CDR3 is built from 18 residues. Looked up from germline, CDR1 is DFQATT and CDR2 is SNEGSKA (reference sequence). V shed 0 bases and J shed 4 bases, with 24 bases lying between them. In DNA form, the CDR3 reads TGCAGTGCTAGAGATCTCCGCGAAAGGGATTGGGGCTTCTATGGCTACACCTTC. This translates into CSARDLRERDWGFYGYTF.

This clonotype has a count of ten or more. The chain uses TRBV5-1 and TRBJ2-7, with D uncertain. From germline, CDR1 is SGHRS and CDR2 YFSETQ. Trimming removed 0 bases at V and 2 bases at J, with 3 bases between. The CDR3 consists of 12 residues. CDR3 in DNA: TGCGCCAGCAGCTTGGACGCCTACGAGCAGTACTTC. Its protein product is CASSLDAYEQYF.

This clonotype was counted many times. The V call is TRBV2, the J call TRBJ1-5; 7 nucleotides match TRBD1. Germline V gene sequence: CDR1 SNHLY, CDR2 FYNNEI. V shed 6 bases and J 1 base; nucleotides not matched to a gene: 3. This CDR3 contains 14 residues. CDR3 nucleotide sequence: TGTGCCAGCAGAACGGGACAGAGCAATCAGCCCCAGCATTTT. Encoded protein: CASRTGQSNQPQHF.

There are a few counts of this clonotype. This chain links TRBV25-1 with TRBJ1-2; D remains unclear. The CDR3 is 13 residues long. V dropped 3 bases and J dropped 8 bases, with 13 bases sitting between them. Germline-derived CDR1 and CDR2 are MGHDK and SYGVNS. Here the CDR3 DNA reads TGTGCCAGCAGTGATGTCGGCCAGGAGGGCTACACCTTC. Amino acid sequence: CASSDVGQEGYTF.

The chain carries TRBV29-1 and TRBJ1-2; maybe TRBD1 (6 bases). CDR1 is SQVTM and CDR2 is ANQGSEA in the germline V gene. V dropped 6 bases and J dropped 7 bases, with 15 bases sitting between them. The CDR3 spans 12 residues. DNA for the CDR3: TGCAGCGTGGAGGACAGAAATGCTGGCTACACCTTC. This encodes CSVEDRNAGYTF.

This clonotype was seen a few times. The rearrangement links TRBV25-1 to TRBJ1-1; weak D call: TRBD1 (6 bases). This CDR3 spans 13 amino acids. V lost 5 bases and J lost 11, with 18 bases in between. CDR1 and CDR2 from the germline V gene are MGHDK and SYGVNS. DNA of the CDR3: TGTGCCAGCAGTTCCTTTCAGGGGTTGGCGGCTTTCTTT. Translated, it gives CASSSFQGLAAFF.

This clonotype turned up a few times. The chain recombines TRBV6-5 with TRBJ2-5, with 9 bases identical to TRBD1. Germline V CDR1 and CDR2: MNHEY, SVGAGI. J lost 4 bases, V lost 0 bases, and 6 bases had no gene match. The CDR3 sequence is 16 residues long. The CDR3 region is CASSYSGTGFSETQYF. CDR3 DNA sequence: TGTGCCAGCAGTTACTCGGGGACAGGGTTTTCAGAGACCCAGTACTTC.

The table lists this clonotype with a few counts. A single base separates this from a much larger clone, so it may be a read error. The chain combines TRBV7-2 with TRBJ2-1; tentatively, D is TRBD1 (6 bases). The assigned J gene may be wrong: the sequence end matches TRBJ2-7 better. Per the germline V gene, CDR1 is SGHTA and CDR2 is FQGNSA. There are 15 residues in the CDR3. CDR3 DNA: TGTGCCAGCAGCCAAGGGGGACGGGGCGCGGATGAGCAGTACTTC. As protein: CASSQGGRGADEQYF.

On this clonotype: This could be a read error, since a much larger clone is one nucleotide away. This chain uses TRBV20-1 with TRBJ2-7; 7 bases are a match to TRBD2. Unmatched junction bases numbered 10, after V lost 1 base and J lost 7 bases. Looked up from germline, CDR1 is DFQATT and CDR2 is SNEGSKA (reference sequence). The CDR3 loop spans 14 amino acids. CDR3: CSARVEGGPSEQYF. As DNA, the CDR3 is TGCAGTGCTAGAGTCGAGGGAGGGCCAAGTGAGCAGTACTTC.

A remark on this clonotype: Relative to the germline gene, one junction end is altered; a read error may explain this. The CDR3 nucleotides read TGTGCCAGCAGCTTAGCCGGTAGCACGAACGCCGGGGAGCTGTTTTTT. Translated: CASSLAGSTNAGELFF. The rearrangement joins TRBV7-2 to TRBJ2-2; D is unclear. The CDR3 contains 16 residues. Germline V gene lookup returns CDR1 SGHTA and CDR2 FQGNSA. Full variable domain (rest looked up from reference TRBV7-2 and TRBJ2-2): GAGVSQSPSNKVTEKGKDVELRCDPISGHTALYWYRQSLGQGLEFLIYFQGNSAPDKSGLPSDRFSAERTGGSVSTLTIQRTQQEDSAVYLCASSLAGSTNAGELFFGEGSRLTVL.

The chain links TRBV28 to TRBJ2-3; no clear D gene. Trimming took 5 bases from V and 4 from J, leaving 16 bases between them. Germline V CDR1 and CDR2: MDHEN, SYDVKM. This CDR3 is built from 15 residues. CDR3 DNA sequence: TGTGCCAGCAGTGAAGTAGGTAGCTATCCAGATACGCAGTATTTT. Translating it yields CASSEVGSYPDTQYF.

Only a few counts were recorded for this clonotype. This chain links TRBV19 with TRBJ2-1; 13 positions agree with TRBD2. The CDR3 is made up of 16 amino acids. Germline V gene lookup returns CDR1 LNHDA and CDR2 SQIVND (reference sequence). The junction had 3 bases not matched to a gene; V was cut back by 3 bases and J by 4 bases. CDR3 sequence (DNA): TGTGCCAGTAGTATCGGGACTAGCGGGACTTACAATGAGCAGTTCTTC. It yields the protein CASSIGTSGTYNEQFF.

This clonotype was detected once. The gene calls are TRBV5-1 and TRBJ1-2; maybe TRBD1 (5 bases). Germline-derived CDR1 and CDR2 are SGHRS and YFSETQ. Between the trimmed V and J ends, which lost 5 bases and 5 bases, there was a span of 10 bases. This CDR3 spans 12 amino acids. The CDR3 sequence: CASRVDSYGYTF. In DNA, the CDR3 is TGCGCCAGCAGGGTAGACAGTTATGGCTACACCTTC.

The sample holds a few counts of this clonotype. This may arise from a read error, as a much more abundant clone is one base away. For the CDR3, the DNA is TGTGCCAGCGCCGTGGGACAGGGGGCTTTCTTT. It is translated as CASAVGQGAFF. This chain links TRBV12-3 or TRBV12-4 with TRBJ1-1; the match to TRBD1 covers 10 bases. CDR3 size: 11 residues. V lost 8 bases to trimming and J lost 11 bases; unmatched junction nucleotides: 5.

This clonotype showed up just a few times. This chain uses TRBV10-2 with TRBJ1-1; D might be TRBD1 (5 bases). V was shortened by 8 bases and J by 5 bases, with 15 bases between the two germline ends. The CDR3 extends over 13 amino acids. The germline V gene encodes CDR1 WSHSY and CDR2 SAAADI. The CDR3 reads CASVGRGGTEAFF. The CDR3 region has the DNA TGCGCCAGCGTTGGAAGGGGAGGGACTGAAGCTTTCTTT.

This clonotype was recorded at least ten times. The rearrangement joins TRBV2 to TRBJ1-2; 8 bases agree with TRBD1. The junction had 11 bases not matched to a gene; V was cut back by 1 base and J by 4 bases. The CDR3 totals 17 residues. Germline CDR1 reads SNHLY; CDR2 reads FYNNEI. The DNA of the CDR3 is TGTGCCAGCAGTGAAGTTCCCTACCCCGGGACAGGCTATGGCTACACCTTC. This gives the protein CASSEVPYPGTGYGYTF.

The sample holds many counts of this clonotype. V usage is TRBV12-5 and J usage is TRBJ2-1; D is unresolved. The CDR3 totals 13 residues. CDR1 is LGHNT, CDR2 FRNRAP, per germline. Trimming took 1 base from V and 6 from J, leaving 7 bases between them. The CDR3 DNA reads TGTGCTAGTGGTTTGGACGCTAGCAATGAGCAGTTCTTC. Protein product: CASGLDASNEQFF. Full variable domain (outside the CDR3, taken from reference TRBV12-5 and TRBJ2-1): DARVTQTPRHKVTEMGQEVTMRCQPILGHNTVFWYRQTMMQGLELLAYFRNRAPLDDSGMPKDRFSAEMPDATLATLKIQPSEPRDSAVYFCASGLDASNEQFFGPGTRLTVL.

In this sample, this clonotype turned up many times. The V call is TRBV12-3 or TRBV12-4, the J call TRBJ2-1; D is possibly TRBD2 (5 bases). This CDR3 region has 13 residues. Trimming removed 5 bases at V and 8 bases at J, with 13 bases between. The CDR3 reads CASSPGVLHEQFF. The CDR3 region has the DNA TGTGCCAGCAGTCCCGGGGTCCTCCATGAGCAGTTCTTC.

Ten or more counts support this clonotype. The genes are TRBV19 and TRBJ2-6, with D tentatively TRBD2 (5 bases). The V end lost 6 bases, the J end lost 4 bases, and 13 bases lay between the germline ends. CDR1 is LNHDA and CDR2 is SQIVND in the germline V gene (reference sequence). The CDR3 consists of 15 residues. CDR3 in amino acids: CASRSGLPGANVLTF. The CDR3 DNA reads TGTGCCAGTAGGTCGGGGTTGCCCGGGGCCAACGTCCTGACTTTC.